Below are 29 T cell receptor beta chains sequenced from a single sample in a study of T-cell memory formation after mild COVID-19. TCRdb called the 5' RACE reads again in MiXCR, with one record for every CDR3 protein. Here the sample spans around 440,000 distinct CDR3 sequences, about 18% being singletons. Sequenced: PBMCs or a T cell subset sorted from them (not recorded which). Source of these receptors: an adult woman who had mild COVID-19 (a few samples of this study predate the infection). Cell type and time point are not known.

Ten or more counts support this clonotype. The chain combines TRBV20-1 with TRBJ2-1; TRBD2 aligns across 8 bases. CDR1 and CDR2 (germline): DFQATT, SNEGSKA (reference sequence). The CDR3 length is 15 residues. Germline trimming cut 2 bases from V and 4 bases from J; bases unmatched to any gene: 7. CDR3 sequence: CSARPSSGLYNEQFF. In DNA, the CDR3 is TGCAGTGCTAGACCTTCTAGCGGGCTTTACAATGAGCAGTTCTTC.

In this sample, this clonotype turned up a few times. V usage is TRBV24-1 and J usage is TRBJ1-1; weak D call: TRBD1 (6 bases). The CDR3 length is 14 residues. Per the germline V gene, CDR1 is KGHDR and CDR2 is SFDVKD. Trimming took off 10 bases at V and 1 base at J, with 15 bases between the two ends. The CDR3 reads CATSRATGNTEAFF. The CDR3 nucleotides read TGTGCCACTAGTCGGGCGACAGGGAACACTGAAGCTTTCTTT.

This clonotype has ten or more counts. This chain joins TRBV5-4 and TRBJ2-7; no clear D gene. The V end lost 1 base, the J end lost 5 bases, and 13 bases lay between the germline ends. Germline-derived CDR1 and CDR2 are SGHNT and YYREEE (reference sequence). There are 14 residues in the CDR3. The CDR3 is CASSLFQRRDEQYF. As DNA, the CDR3 is TGTGCCAGCAGCTTGTTTCAACGGCGAGACGAGCAGTACTTC.

CDR3 coding DNA: TGTGCCAGCACCCCGGGACTAGCGGGACAAGAGACCCAGTACTTC. Amino acids: CASTPGLAGQETQYF. The V call is TRBV7-9, the J call TRBJ2-5; 13 nucleotides agree with TRBD2. The V and J ends lost 7 bases and 2 bases, in that order; junction bases with no gene match: 4. Germline V gene data show CDR1 as SEHNR and CDR2 as FQNEAQ (reference sequence). There are 15 residues in the CDR3.

This clonotype was detected a few times. V is TRBV27 and J is TRBJ2-5, with TRBD2 matching 12 bases. This CDR3 has 16 amino acids. Trimming at V came to 4 bases and at J to 0 bases, leaving 3 bases not matched to a gene. Germline V CDR1 and CDR2: MNHEY, SMNVEV (reference sequence). The CDR3 nucleotides are TGTGCCAGCAGTTCCAGGACTAGCGGGGACCAAGAGACCCAGTACTTC. This codes for CASSSRTSGDQETQYF.

This clonotype has just a few counts. The chain combines TRBV19 with TRBJ1-5; 11 bases are shared with TRBD1. The CDR3 has 18 amino acids. The V gene end was trimmed by 4 bases and the J gene end by 1 base; junction bases not matched to a gene: 9. Germline values: CDR1 LNHDA, CDR2 SQIVND (reference sequence). The DNA of the CDR3 is TGTGCCAGTAGTACGGTCGGGACAGGGGGGGCGAGCAATCAGCCCCAGCATTTT. It specifies CASSTVGTGGASNQPQHF.

V usage is TRBV11-2 and J usage is TRBJ2-1; D is unclear. The CDR3 is 16 amino acids. Deletions cut 0 bases from V and 2 bases from J, with 11 bases between. Germline CDR1 SGHAT, CDR2 FQNNGV. CDR3 nucleotide sequence: TGTGCCAGCAGCTTAGAGTCAGCTAGAGCCTACAATGAGCAGTTCTTC. This codes for CASSLESARAYNEQFF.

This clonotype has more than one count but fewer than ten. This rearrangement joins TRBV3-1 to TRBJ1-1; D is possibly TRBD1 (5 bases). CDR3 length equals 16 residues. Germline V CDR1 and CDR2: LGHDT, YNNKEL (reference sequence). V was cut by 0 bases and J by 5 bases, with 16 bases left in between. CDR3 coding DNA: TGTGCCAGCAGCCAAGATGCCAGGGTGTCCGGAACTGAAGCTTTCTTT. Protein product: CASSQDARVSGTEAFF.

V gene TRBV29-1 combines with J gene TRBJ2-7; no clear D. The germline V gene encodes CDR1 SQVTM and CDR2 ANQGSEA. The CDR3 is 12 amino acids. Trimming shortened V by 5 bases and J by 3 bases, and 11 bases separated the two germline ends. DNA for the CDR3: TGCAGCGTTAGTGACAACTACTACGAGCAGTACTTC. The encoded protein is CSVSDNYYEQYF.

This clonotype showed up just a few times. V gene TRBV4-1 combines with J gene TRBJ1-3; D is possibly TRBD1 (6 bases). CDR1 is MGHRA and CDR2 is YSYEKL in the germline V gene. The CDR3 extends over 15 amino acids. The V gene lost 0 bases and the J gene lost 4 bases, with 10 bases spanning the gap. CDR3 sequence: CASSQDSGAGNTIYF. CDR3 DNA: TGCGCCAGCAGCCAAGATTCGGGGGCCGGAAACACCATATATTTT.

This clonotype was picked up one time. The rearrangement links TRBV12-3 or TRBV12-4 to TRBJ2-1; D gene unclear. The germline V and J ends were trimmed by 1 base and 9 bases, with 19 bases remaining between them. The CDR3 is 16 residues long. CDR3 residues: CASSLGGVVPSTEQFF. DNA of the CDR3: TGTGCCAGCAGTTTAGGGGGTGTGGTCCCATCGACTGAGCAGTTCTTC.

The rearrangement links TRBV12-3 or TRBV12-4 to TRBJ1-5, with D unresolved. Trimming took 3 bases from V and 0 from J, leaving 9 bases between them. CDR3 length: 15 residues. The CDR3 protein is CASSFGINSNQPQHF. CDR3 sequence (DNA): TGTGCCAGCAGTTTTGGCATTAATAGCAATCAGCCCCAGCATTTT.

This sequence joins TRBV7-8 and TRBJ2-1, with TRBD2 matching 7 bases. The CDR3 is 15 residues long. Germline trimming cut 5 bases from V and 6 bases from J; bases unmatched to any gene: 10. Germline V gene data show CDR1 as SGHVS and CDR2 as FQNEAQ. CDR3 nucleotide sequence: TGTGCCAGCAGCCTTTCCGGGACTATCCCCAATGAGCAGTTCTTC. Protein product: CASSLSGTIPNEQFF. Full variable domain (missing parts from reference TRBV7-8 and TRBJ2-1): GAGVSQSPRYKVAKRGQDVALRCDPISGHVSLFWYQQALGQGPEFLTYFQNEAQLDKSGLPSDRFFAERPEGSVSTLKIQRTQQEDSAVYLCASSLSGTIPNEQFFGPGTRLTVL.

The rearrangement joins TRBV12-3 or TRBV12-4 to TRBJ2-7; perhaps TRBD1 as D (5 bases). CDR3 length: 13 residues. V was cut by 6 bases and J by 0 bases, with 9 bases left in between. The CDR3 DNA reads TGTGCCAGCAGCGGACAAATCTCCTACGAGCAGTACTTC. Its protein is CASSGQISYEQYF.

The chain links TRBV29-1 to TRBJ2-1, with TRBD2 as a possible D gene (5 bases). The V and J ends lost 6 bases and 4 bases respectively, with 16 bases between them. Germline V gene data show CDR1 as SQVTM and CDR2 as ANQGSEA. CDR3 size: 14 residues. The CDR3 reads CSVMDWREYNEQFF. In nucleotides, the CDR3 is TGCAGCGTGATGGACTGGAGAGAATACAATGAGCAGTTCTTC.

This clonotype has more than one count but fewer than ten. The gene calls are TRBV7-2 and TRBJ2-7, with TRBD2 matching 14 bases. This CDR3 is built from 17 residues. Germline trimming cut 2 bases from V and 4 bases from J; bases unmatched to any gene: 7. Germline assignment: CDR1 SGHTA and CDR2 FQGNSA. CDR3 loop: CASSLTRGLAGAYEQYF. The DNA for the CDR3 is TGTGCCAGCAGCTTAACCCGGGGACTAGCGGGGGCGTACGAGCAGTACTTC.

The chain is built from TRBV5-4 and TRBJ2-6; 8 bases line up with TRBD1. The CDR3 extends over 16 amino acids. V was clipped by 4 bases and J by 3 bases; unmatched bases: 6. Germline V gene sequence: CDR1 SGHNT, CDR2 YYREEE (reference sequence). CDR3 DNA: TGTGCCAGCAGCCCTTCAGGGGGCGTTGGGGCCAACGTCCTGACTTTC. This codes for CASSPSGGVGANVLTF.

There are a few counts of this clonotype. The chain joins TRBV27 to TRBJ2-1, with D perhaps TRBD1 (8 bases). Trimming took 5 bases from V and 7 from J, leaving 12 bases between them. The germline gives CDR1 MNHEY, CDR2 SMNVEV (reference sequence). The CDR3 contains 13 residues. The CDR3 spells CASSHRGGNEQFF. DNA for the CDR3: TGTGCCAGCAGTCACAGGGGGGGGAATGAGCAGTTCTTC.

The chain joins TRBV4-1 to TRBJ1-1; weak D call: TRBD1 (6 bases). Trimming shortened V by 2 bases and J by 2 bases, and 12 bases separated the two germline ends. The germline CDR1 and CDR2 sequences are MGHRA and YSYEKL. There are 15 residues in the CDR3. CDR3 loop: CASSQRQDSNTEAFF. As DNA, the CDR3 is TGCGCCAGCAGCCAAAGACAGGACTCTAACACTGAAGCTTTCTTT.

The chain employs TRBV7-9 and TRBJ1-2, with 8 bases fitting TRBD1. The germline gives CDR1 SEHNR, CDR2 FQNEAQ (reference sequence). This CDR3 spans 14 amino acids. The V and J ends lost 5 bases and 3 bases, in that order; junction bases with no gene match: 5. Here the CDR3 DNA reads TGTGCCAGCAGCCGAACGGACAGGGACTATGGCTACACCTTC. This codes for CASSRTDRDYGYTF.

This clonotype was recorded a few times. The chain is built from TRBV12-3 or TRBV12-4 and TRBJ2-5; perhaps TRBD1 as D (5 bases). V gave up 7 bases and J gave up 2 bases, with 8 bases separating them. This CDR3 is 12 amino acids long. The CDR3 DNA is TGTGCCAGCAAGACAGAACAAGAGACCCAGTACTTC. This codes for CASKTEQETQYF.

This chain joins TRBV7-3 and TRBJ1-2; 8 nucleotides line up with TRBD1. This CDR3 comprises 17 residues. The V segment lost 3 bases and the J segment 4 bases; nucleotides outside the gene matches: 13. Germline V CDR1 and CDR2: SGHTA, FQGTGA. CDR3 bases: TGTGCCAGCAGCTTCTATAGACCAGGGGGCGCGGGCTATGGCTACACCTTC. It codes for CASSFYRPGGAGYGYTF.

This clonotype appeared a few times. The CDR3 region is CASGPGTGEGYTF. CDR3 nucleotides: TGTGCTAGTGGTCCGGGGACAGGTGAAGGCTACACCTTC. The chain combines TRBV12-5 with TRBJ1-2, with 8 bases aligning to TRBD1. In germline, CDR1 is LGHNT, CDR2 FRNRAP. The CDR3 is 13 residues long. The trim removed 5 bases at V and 8 bases at J, leaving 7 bases unmatched. Using reference TRBV12-5 and TRBJ1-2 for the parts outside the CDR3, the full variable domain is DARVTQTPRHKVTEMGQEVTMRCQPILGHNTVFWYRQTMMQGLELLAYFRNRAPLDDSGMPKDRFSAEMPDATLATLKIQPSEPRDSAVYFCASGPGTGEGYTFGSGTRLTVV.

The chain links TRBV30 to TRBJ2-2; possible D gene TRBD2, 5 bases. From germline, CDR1 is GTSNPN and CDR2 SVGIG (reference sequence). Trimming left V 5 bases short and J 1 base short, with 5 bases between. The CDR3 sequence is 12 residues long. This CDR3 reads CAWRENTGELFF. CDR3 in DNA: TGTGCCTGGCGGGAGAACACCGGGGAGCTGTTTTTT.

This clonotype was seen ten or more times. The chain has TRBV7-9 and TRBJ2-1; D might be TRBD1 (5 bases). The CDR3 spans 14 residues. Per the germline V gene, CDR1 is SEHNR and CDR2 is FQNEAQ (reference sequence). The V gene lost 5 bases and the J gene lost 8 bases, with 16 bases spanning the gap. The CDR3 is CASSPGLLGHEQFF. CDR3 bases: TGTGCCAGCAGCCCAGGGCTCCTAGGCCATGAGCAGTTCTTC.

The count of this clonotype is one. The rearrangement uses TRBV7-8 and TRBJ1-1; D uncertain. Germline assignment: CDR1 SGHVS and CDR2 FQNEAQ. V lost 5 bases and J lost 4, with 11 bases in between. CDR3 size: 13 residues. In nucleotides, the CDR3 is TGTGCCAGCAGCCCCGTGAGGCCCACTGAAGCTTTCTTT. Translation: CASSPVRPTEAFF.

This clonotype came up once. The V and J genes are TRBV7-9 and TRBJ2-5; D tentatively fits TRBD1 or TRBD2 (5 bases each). The V end was cut by 3 bases, the J end by 3 bases, with 11 bases between. Germline-derived CDR1 and CDR2 are SEHNR and FQNEAQ (reference sequence). This CDR3 comprises 14 residues. The CDR3 DNA reads TGTGCCAGCAGCTTCCGGGACGGAGAAGAGACCCAGTACTTC. Its translation: CASSFRDGEETQYF.

This clonotype has at least ten counts. The chain combines TRBV5-1 with TRBJ2-7; D call uncertain. Germline V gene sequence: CDR1 SGHRS, CDR2 YFSETQ. CDR3 size: 15 residues. V shed 0 bases and J shed 1 base, with 11 bases lying between them. This chain's CDR3 is CASSLEAATSYEQYF. DNA for the CDR3: TGCGCCAGCAGCTTGGAGGCAGCCACTTCCTACGAGCAGTACTTC. The full variable domain, in which reference TRBV5-1 and TRBJ2-7 provide the parts outside the CDR3, is KAGVTQTPRYLIKTRGQQVTLSCSPISGHRSVSWYQQTPGQGLQFLFEYFSETQRNKGNFPGRFSGRQFSNSRSEMNVSTLELGDSALYLCASSLEAATSYEQYFGPGTRLTVT.

This clonotype occurred many times. The chain has TRBV9 and TRBJ2-7, with a weak D call TRBD1 (6 bases). With 0 bases removed from V and 0 bases from J, the gap between germline ends came to 13 bases. This CDR3 contains 16 residues. The V gene's germline CDR1 is SGDLS and CDR2 YYNGEE. The CDR3: CASSVGATGNSYEQYF. The CDR3 nucleotides read TGTGCCAGCAGCGTAGGCGCGACAGGAAACTCCTACGAGCAGTACTTC.